This TCR beta chain was recovered during a study of T cell repertoires in cytomegalovirus infection. Germline V gene data show CDR1 as MRHNA and CDR2 as SNTAGT. This CDR3 is built from 13 residues. Germline trimming cut 6 bases from V and 5 bases from J; bases unmatched to any gene: 6. TCRdb analysed the reads with MiXCR anew, one entry per CDR3 protein. The sample consists of approximately 500,000 distinct CDR3 sequences, approximately 15% of them appearing once. Points on this clonotype: The antigen remains unidentified.

Study-level results: Accumulated public TCR beta family frequency recognized individuals carrying CMV together with the relevant HLA.

The sample comprised CD8+ T cells from PBMCs. The TCR sequence derives from a human donor in good health (CMV status not recorded). Some clones in this sample may be carry-over from other donors' samples. The J gene is TRBJ1-1, the V gene TRBV6-4; 7 bases agree with TRBD1. The CDR3 protein is CASRATGRTEAFF. CDR3 in DNA: TGTGCCAGCAGGGCGACAGGGCGGACTGAAGCTTTCTTT.